This T cell receptor (beta chain) was recovered during a study of breast tumors, draining lymph nodes, adjacent tissues. Findings and limits, study-wide: Tumor TCR diversity was below lymph nodes but above nontumor tissue. That most tumor T cells come from lymph nodes remained unproven. Most tumor T cells seemingly derive from lymph node, then expand in tumor.

TCRdb passed the multiplex PCR reads through MiXCR, listing each CDR3 protein once. The table includes about 140,000 distinct CDR3 sequences, approximately 20% detected once. In its sample, this clonotype was seen many times. Its antigen is not identified. Breast cancer patients provided tissue from their axillary draining lymph nodes. This CDR3 has 14 residues. The trim removed 8 bases at V and 2 bases at J, leaving 5 bases unmatched. Germline loops: CDR1 KGHSH, CDR2 LQKENI. The chain recombines TRBV18 with TRBJ2-1, with 8 nucleotides matching TRBD2. The clonotype was recovered from a female donor with breast cancer. Some clones in this sample may be carry-over from other donors' samples. Material: axillary lymph node tissue. The CDR3: CASSPGLAYNEQFF. CDR3 nucleotides: TGTGCCAGCAGTCCGGGACTAGCCTACAATGAGCAGTTCTTC.